A single T cell receptor beta chain is shown here with its context. This sample is drawn from a study of blood T cell repertoires in COVID-19. The wider study: Sources were T cells, B-cell-depleted T cells, or PBMCs; the material itself was cDNA or gDNA.

Profiled with immunoSEQ multiplex PCR; TCRdb holds only in-frame clones, not every one. Here the sample spans about 300,000 clones, approximately 86% being singletons. In germline, CDR1 is MNHEY, CDR2 SVGEGT. The CDR3 runs 14 residues. Trimming left V 2 bases short and J 3 bases short, with 11 bases between. This chain joins TRBV6-2 or TRBV6-3 and TRBJ2-7; TRBD2 is a possible D gene (6 bases). The TCR comes from a man between 18 and 29 years old with active or convalescent COVID-19. The specimen sequenced was peripheral blood. CDR3 sequence (DNA): TGTGCCAGCAGTTACGGGGGGACGGACTACGAGCAGTACTTC. Its translation: CASSYGGTDYEQYF.